This T cell receptor (beta chain) was sequenced during a study of cytomegalovirus exposure and HLA in healthy donors. On the study more broadly: HLA-typed donors were the source of some 80 million unique TCRs, which an early data release held.

Findings and caveats of the study: The classifier, whose performance was assessed in both the original and validation cohorts, reportedly diagnosed cytomegalovirus status with high specificity and sensitivity. HLA restriction was apparent for most CMV-associated TCR beta chains in a later analysis. Listed as cytomegalovirus-associated were 164 TCR beta chains.

The V gene's germline CDR1 is LGHNA and CDR2 YSLEER. Germline trimming cut 3 bases from V and 0 bases from J; bases unmatched to any gene: 2. The CDR3 runs to 15 residues. This clone was detected a few times. As yet, its antigen is unknown. Researchers ran the PCR with 60 Vbeta and 13 Jbeta primers. Method: immunoSEQ multiplex PCR; TCRdb's copy keeps in-frame clones and lacks some. Found here are roughly 160,000 clones, about four fifths of them singletons; the top ten hold 1%. Sequenced sample: PBMCs. The chain employs TRBV4-3 and TRBJ1-5; 7 bases align to TRBD1. The receptor was derived from a woman in her forties or fifties in good health and CMV-seropositive. CDR3 sequence: CASSQDRSSNQPQHF. The CDR3 DNA reads as TGCGCCAGCAGCCAGGACAGGAGTAGCAATCAGCCCCAGCATTTT.